Listed here are 25 T cell receptor beta chains from one sample, sequenced in a study of blood T cell repertoires in COVID-19. Sequencing used immunoSEQ multiplex PCR; TCRdb keeps in-frame clones, though not all of them. The table shows over 70,000 clones, with roughly 80% occurring only once. The sample consisted of peripheral blood. These receptors all stem from a human donor in a cohort sampled during active COVID-19.

This clone was picked up one time. The chain uses TRBV6-5 and TRBJ2-1; 15 bases are a match to TRBD2. With V trimmed by 4 bases and J by 6 bases, 4 bases remained unmatched. The CDR3 length is 16 residues. Germline V lookup: CDR1 MNHEY, CDR2 SVGAGI. The CDR3 loop reads CASSSWTSGRGNEQFF. The CDR3 bases are TGTGCCAGCAGTTCCTGGACTAGCGGGAGGGGCAATGAGCAGTTCTTC.

The chain joins TRBV28 to TRBJ1-2; D remains ambiguous. This CDR3 region has 13 residues. The V and J ends lost 6 bases and 2 bases respectively, with 10 bases between them. CDR1 MDHEN and CDR2 SYDVKM come from the germline V gene. The CDR3 DNA reads as TGTGCCAGCAGCCCTTCCAGGAACTATGGCTACACCTTC. Its translation: CASSPSRNYGYTF.

The rearrangement joins TRBV6-5 to TRBJ2-3, with D possibly matching TRBD1 (6 bases). CDR1 MNHEY and CDR2 SVGAGI come from the germline V gene. Trimming took 5 bases from V and 14 from J, leaving 20 bases between them. The CDR3 spans 13 residues. The CDR3 is CASSNKRDTGLYF. The CDR3 bases are TGTGCCAGCAGTAATAAACGGGACACAGGACTGTATTTT.

The V and J genes are TRBV27 and TRBJ2-1; TRBD2 aligns across 8 bases. In germline, CDR1 is MNHEY, CDR2 SMNVEV (reference sequence). The CDR3 spans 14 residues. J lost 6 bases, V lost 4 bases, and 5 bases had no gene match. CDR3: CASSSRGRRNEQFF. CDR3 bases: TGTGCCAGCAGTTCTCGCGGGAGGCGCAATGAGCAGTTCTTC.

The chain recombines TRBV6-2 or TRBV6-3 with TRBJ2-3, with 8 positions matching TRBD2. Unmatched junction bases numbered 16, after V lost 6 bases and J lost 5 bases. This CDR3 region has 17 residues. Per germline, CDR1 MNHEY and CDR2 SVGEGT. CDR3 loop: CASSHWFSGASGDTQYF. The CDR3 DNA sequence: TGTGCCAGCAGCCACTGGTTTAGCGGGGCCTCGGGAGATACGCAGTATTTT.

This clone came up once. J is TRBJ1-4 and V is TRBV28, with 7 bases fitting TRBD1. J gave up 4 bases and V 3 bases, and 11 bases lay outside the gene matches. The CDR3 totals 17 residues. Germline V gene lookup returns CDR1 MDHEN and CDR2 SYDVKM. The DNA for the CDR3 is TGTGCCAGCAGTTTTGGGTGGACAGGCCCCCGTAATGAAAAACTGTTTTTT. This translates into CASSFGWTGPRNEKLFF.

The V gene is TRBV14, the J gene TRBJ1-2; the D is unclear. CDR1 is SGHDN, CDR2 FVKESK, per germline. V lost 1 base and J 5 bases, leaving 8 bases between the germline ends. This CDR3 has 13 residues. CDR3 sequence: CASSQVGRYGYTF. CDR3 coding DNA: TGTGCCAGCAGCCAAGTCGGTAGATATGGCTACACCTTC.

The sample holds one count of this clone. The rearrangement links TRBV18 to TRBJ2-5, with D unclear. CDR1 KGHSH and CDR2 LQKENI come from the germline V gene. The CDR3 spans 15 residues. Trimming left V 0 bases short and J 0 bases short, with 8 bases between. The CDR3 sequence: CASSPPGRNQETQYF. The CDR3 coding sequence is TGTGCCAGCTCACCACCCGGCAGGAACCAAGAGACCCAGTACTTC.

The J gene is TRBJ1-1, the V gene TRBV5-6, with D possibly TRBD1 on 5 matching bases. V was clipped by 3 bases and J by 5 bases, with 23 bases between them. Germline CDR1 SGHDT, CDR2 YYEEEE. The CDR3 has 17 residues. The CDR3 coding sequence is TGTGCCAGCAGCTCGGGAGAGGGGCCCATCCATGGGACTGAAGCTTTCTTT. Encoded protein: CASSSGEGPIHGTEAFF.

CDR3 DNA sequence: TGTGCCAGCAGTTCCACCGGGACTAGCGGACCCACCGGGGAGCTGTTTTTT. Its protein is CASSSTGTSGPTGELFF. The chain links TRBV27 to TRBJ2-2; 11 nucleotides agree with TRBD2. The CDR3 is made up of 17 amino acids. With 4 bases clipped from V and 4 bases from J, the junction kept 8 bases outside the gene matches. CDR1 and CDR2 from the germline V gene are MNHEY and SMNVEV (reference sequence).

The chain joins TRBV6-5 to TRBJ1-1; D uncertain. The germline CDR1 and CDR2 sequences are MNHEY and SVGAGI. V lost 8 bases to trimming and J lost 1 base, with 8 bases between them. CDR3 length: 12 residues. Here the CDR3 reads CASGRGNTEAFF. The CDR3, as DNA: TGTGCCAGCGGACGGGGGAACACTGAAGCTTTCTTT.

J is TRBJ1-6 and V is TRBV30; D is possibly TRBD1 (5 bases). The CDR3 has 14 amino acids. CDR1 GTSNPN and CDR2 SVGIG come from the germline V gene (reference sequence). V was pared by 2 bases and J by 9 bases, with 14 bases between. In nucleotides, the CDR3 is TGTGCCTGGAGTAGGAGCCCGGGGGGTTCACCCCTCCACTTT. Translation: CAWSRSPGGSPLHF. The variable domain in full, with the rest retrieved from reference TRBV30 and TRBJ1-6, is SQTIHQWPATLVQPVGSPLSLECTVEGTSNPNLYWYRQAAGRGLQLLFYSVGIGQISSEVPQNLSASRPQDRQFILSSKKLLLSDSGFYLCAWSRSPGGSPLHFGNGTRLTVT.

This chain uses TRBV5-1 with TRBJ2-5; possible D gene TRBD2, 6 bases. CDR1 SGHRS and CDR2 YFSETQ come from the germline V gene. V lost 2 bases to trimming and J lost 4 bases, with 24 bases between them. The CDR3 extends over 18 amino acids. Here the CDR3 reads CASSFPGLGAGTRETQYF. In DNA form, the CDR3 reads TGCGCCAGCAGCTTCCCTGGCCTCGGGGCGGGGACTCGAGAGACCCAGTACTTC.

The chain recombines TRBV6-2 or TRBV6-3 with TRBJ1-5; D is ambiguous. Trimming took 5 bases from V and 1 from J, leaving 15 bases between them. The CDR3 sequence is 16 residues long. The germline V gene has CDR1 MNHEY and CDR2 SVGEGT. The CDR3 reads CASSPSVGKSNQPQHF. For the CDR3, the DNA is TGTGCCAGCAGTCCCTCGGTCGGGAAGAGCAATCAGCCCCAGCATTTT.

This clone appeared a single time. The rearrangement joins TRBV7-8 to TRBJ2-2, with 9 bases matching TRBD1. This CDR3 spans 16 amino acids. After removal of 8 bases from V and 2 bases from J, the junction contained 9 bases not matched to a gene. Per germline, CDR1 SGHVS and CDR2 FQNEAQ. The CDR3 spells CASPLWGQGNTGELFF. CDR3 coding DNA: TGTGCCAGCCCCTTATGGGGACAGGGTAACACCGGGGAGCTGTTTTTT.

The CDR3 loop reads CASSHRRDSYNSPLHF. CDR3 nucleotide sequence: TGTGCCAGCAGCCACAGACGGGACTCCTATAATTCACCCCTCCACTTT. The chain combines TRBV11-2 with TRBJ1-6; D call uncertain. The CDR3 spans 16 residues. CDR1 and CDR2 from the germline V gene are SGHAT and FQNNGV. Trimming removed 5 bases at V and 0 bases at J, with 11 bases between.

The rearrangement joins TRBV28 to TRBJ1-5, with 7 bases matching TRBD1. The CDR3 consists of 15 residues. The germline CDR1 and CDR2 sequences are MDHEN and SYDVKM. V was clipped by 6 bases and J by 4 bases; unmatched bases: 9. CDR3 bases: TGTGCCAGCAGGGATACCGACAGGGCGAATCAGCCCCAGCATTTT. Amino acids: CASRDTDRANQPQHF.

The J gene is TRBJ2-7, the V gene TRBV29-1; D remains ambiguous. Trimming cost V 3 bases and J 5 bases, with 11 bases left between them. From germline, CDR1 is SQVTM and CDR2 ANQGSEA. CDR3 size: 12 residues. The DNA of the CDR3 is TGCAGCGTTGAGTCGAAAGAGCACGAGCAGTACTTC. Translation: CSVESKEHEQYF.

The chain has TRBV19 and TRBJ1-6; D gene uncertain. Germline CDR1 and CDR2: LNHDA and SQIVND (reference sequence). Trimming removed 4 bases at V and 8 bases at J, with 9 bases between. This CDR3 has 13 amino acids. The CDR3 reads CASSTLTDSPLHF. The CDR3 region has the DNA TGTGCCAGTAGTACCCTAACGGATTCACCCCTCCACTTT.

V and J are TRBV5-1 and TRBJ2-1; 8 bases fit TRBD2. This CDR3 contains 16 residues. J was trimmed by 10 bases and V by 4 bases; bases with no gene match: 16. CDR1 is SGHRS, CDR2 YFSETQ, per germline. CDR3 protein: CASSLDTPGLGGEQFF. In DNA, the CDR3 is TGCGCCAGCAGCCTCGATACACCGGGACTAGGTGGGGAGCAGTTCTTC.

The chain combines TRBV9 with TRBJ2-1; 9 bases match TRBD2. This CDR3 is 17 amino acids long. CDR1 is SGDLS and CDR2 is YYNGEE in the germline V gene. V was clipped by 0 bases and J by 5 bases; unmatched bases: 9. CDR3 loop: CASSVAVASGKDNEQFF. CDR3 sequence (DNA): TGTGCCAGCAGCGTAGCTGTGGCTAGCGGGAAGGACAATGAGCAGTTCTTC.

This chain connects TRBV28 to TRBJ1-4; 9 bases align to TRBD1. V shed 3 bases and J 1 base; nucleotides not matched to a gene: 3. The CDR3 consists of 16 residues. Germline-derived CDR1 and CDR2 are MDHEN and SYDVKM. The chain's CDR3 is CASSFETGGTNEKLFF. The CDR3 DNA follows: TGTGCCAGCAGTTTCGAGACAGGGGGAACTAATGAAAAACTGTTTTTT.

This chain uses TRBV28 with TRBJ1-5; D ambiguous. This CDR3 is 11 amino acids long. Trimming left V 5 bases short and J 7 bases short, with 6 bases between. Germline loops: CDR1 MDHEN, CDR2 SYDVKM. In DNA form, the CDR3 reads TGTGCCAGCAGTCTACAGCAGCCCCAGCATTTT. Translation gives CASSLQQPQHF.

This clone has only one observation. V gene TRBV3-1 (or the pseudogene TRBV3-2) combines with J gene TRBJ2-1; 11 bases are shared with TRBD1. V gave up 2 bases and J gave up 9 bases; unmatched junction bases: 15. This CDR3 is 18 amino acids long. Germline V gene data show CDR1 as LGHDT and CDR2 as YNNKEL (reference sequence). CDR3 nucleotide sequence: TGTGCCAGCAGCCAAAGGGGCCGGTGGGGACAGGGGGTGGGTGAGCAGTTCTTC. Protein product: CASSQRGRWGQGVGEQFF.

Only a few counts were recorded for this clone. The CDR3 DNA reads TGTGCCAGCAGCGTAGTTTCGCAGGGGGGAAATGAAGCTTTCTTT. Protein product: CASSVVSQGGNEAFF. The chain recombines TRBV9 with TRBJ1-1, with 7 bases matching TRBD1. Germline CDR1 and CDR2: SGDLS and YYNGEE. With V trimmed by 0 bases and J by 7 bases, 9 bases remained unmatched. CDR3 length equals 15 residues.